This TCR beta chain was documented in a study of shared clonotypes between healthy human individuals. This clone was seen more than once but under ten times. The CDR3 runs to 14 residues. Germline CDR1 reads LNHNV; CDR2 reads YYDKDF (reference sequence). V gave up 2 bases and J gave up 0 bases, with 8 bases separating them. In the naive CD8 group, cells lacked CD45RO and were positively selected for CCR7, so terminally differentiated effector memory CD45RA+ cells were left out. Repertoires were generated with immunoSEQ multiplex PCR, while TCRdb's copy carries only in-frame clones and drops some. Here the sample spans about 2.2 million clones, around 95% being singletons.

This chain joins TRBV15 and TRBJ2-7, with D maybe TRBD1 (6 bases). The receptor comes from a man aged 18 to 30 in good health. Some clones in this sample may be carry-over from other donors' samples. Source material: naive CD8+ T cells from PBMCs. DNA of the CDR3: TGTGCCACCAGCAGATGGACAGACTCCTACGAGCAGTACTTC. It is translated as CATSRWTDSYEQYF.